This TCR beta chain was sequenced for a study of blood T cells in healthy people across ages. Samples each yielded at least 6 micrograms of total RNA. This CDR3 spans 15 amino acids. Germline V CDR1 and CDR2: SGHTA, FQGNSA. Trimming left V 0 bases short and J 4 bases short, with 10 bases between. Combining a sample-barcoded 5' primer with a J-beta primer mix, a second PCR ran for roughly 7 to 11 cycles. TCRdb analysed the 5' RACE reads with MiXCR anew, one entry per CDR3 protein. The sample lists nearly 1 million distinct CDR3 sequences; about 53% were seen once. Input material: blood. The rearrangement links TRBV7-2 to TRBJ2-1, with D unclear. The receptor comes from a woman aged 60 to 75 in good health. The CDR3 sequence: CTSSLAVGIYNEQFF. CDR3 sequence (DNA): TGTACCAGCAGCTTAGCGGTCGGAATTTACAATGAGCAGTTCTTC.